This T cell receptor (beta chain) was sequenced in a study of T cells in Graves' hyperthyroidism and ophthalmopathy. The source material, RNA transcripts, was used to amplify TCR beta CDR3 regions. With the HTBI primer set, the TCR CDR3 went through a first round of RT-PCR. In TCRdb, the multiplex PCR reads were re-called with MiXCR into one record per CDR3 protein. The sample carries roughly 710,000 distinct CDR3 sequences, 35% recorded once. The CDR3 covers 14 residues. CDR1 MNHEY and CDR2 SVGAGI come from the germline V gene. V lost 4 bases to trimming and J lost 3 bases, with 10 bases between them. Not enrolled were patients with uncontrolled infection, other autoimmune disease, pregnancy or lactation. Together with thyroid ultrasound, orbital computed tomography, serum thyroxine and TRAb, clinical symptoms were used for diagnoses. Out of over 9 ml of fresh peripheral blood came the PBMCs.

J is TRBJ1-3 and V is TRBV6-5; a weak D match, TRBD1 (6 bases). Sequencing input: blood. This receptor was obtained from a middle-aged woman with Graves' hyperthyroidism. The CDR3 spells CASSLRDIGNTIYF. Here the CDR3 DNA reads TGTGCCAGCAGTTTAAGGGACATTGGAAACACCATATATTTT.